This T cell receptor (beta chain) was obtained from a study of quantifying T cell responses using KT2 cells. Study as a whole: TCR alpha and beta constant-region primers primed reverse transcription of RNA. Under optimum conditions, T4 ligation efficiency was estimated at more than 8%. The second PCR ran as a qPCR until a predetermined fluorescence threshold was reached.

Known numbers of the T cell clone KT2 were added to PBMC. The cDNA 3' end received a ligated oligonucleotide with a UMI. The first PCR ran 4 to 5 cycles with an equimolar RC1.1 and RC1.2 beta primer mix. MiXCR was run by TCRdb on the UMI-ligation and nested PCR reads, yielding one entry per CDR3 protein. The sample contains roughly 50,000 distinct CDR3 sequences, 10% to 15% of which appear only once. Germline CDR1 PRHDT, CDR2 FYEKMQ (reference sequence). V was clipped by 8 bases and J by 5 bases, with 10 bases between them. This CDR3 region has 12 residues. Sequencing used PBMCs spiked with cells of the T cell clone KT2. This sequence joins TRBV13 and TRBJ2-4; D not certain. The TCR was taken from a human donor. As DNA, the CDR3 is TGTGCCAGCGGACGGACGGAAAACATTCAGTACTTC. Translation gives CASGRTENIQYF.